The 20 T cell receptor beta chains listed next were all sequenced from one sample in a study of Graves' ophthalmopathy and Graves' hyperthyroidism. Investigators amplified TCR beta CDR3 regions from RNA transcripts. Second-round multiplex PCR followed a first-round RT-PCR using HTBI primers. A single record per CDR3 protein comes from TCRdb applying MiXCR to the multiplex PCR reads. The data contain hundreds of thousands of distinct CDR3 sequences, about 20% of them singletons. Input material: peripheral blood. All receptors come from a woman under 30 with stable Graves' hyperthyroidism. Some clones in this sample may be carry-over from other donors' samples.

As to this clonotype: A single base separates this from a much larger clone, so it may be a read error. The chain employs TRBV27 and TRBJ2-4; D is undetermined. The CDR3 extends over 12 amino acids. The germline gives CDR1 MNHEY, CDR2 SMNVEV (reference sequence). CDR3 DNA sequence: TGTGCCAGCATCCGACTCAAAAACATTAAGTACTTC. Protein product: CASIRLKNIKYF.

This clonotype has at least ten counts. The chain recombines TRBV30 with TRBJ2-7, with TRBD1 identical over 7 bases. The CDR3 spans 12 residues. With V trimmed by 8 bases and J by 4 bases, 8 bases remained unmatched. Germline CDR1 and CDR2: GTSNPN and SVGIG (reference sequence). This CDR3 reads CASFRDSYEQYF. Written as DNA, the CDR3 is TGTGCCAGCTTCCGGGACAGTTACGAGCAGTACTTC.

The CDR3: CASTGGANTEAFF. In DNA, the CDR3 is TGTGCCTCCACAGGGGGCGCGAACACTGAAGCTTTCTTT. V usage is TRBV30 and J usage is TRBJ1-1; 9 bases are a match to TRBD1. Germline CDR1 reads GTSNPN; CDR2 reads SVGIG (reference sequence). This CDR3 contains 13 residues. Germline trimming cut 7 bases from V and 1 base from J; bases unmatched to any gene: 4.

The J gene is TRBJ1-2, the V gene TRBV15, with a weak D call TRBD1 (6 bases). V lost 3 bases to trimming and J lost 6 bases, with 14 bases between them. CDR3 size: 14 residues. Germline V lookup: CDR1 LNHNV, CDR2 YYDKDF (reference sequence). CDR3 loop: CATSSGMGQHGYTF. The CDR3 nucleotides are TGTGCCACCAGCAGTGGGATGGGACAACATGGCTACACCTTC. The whole variable domain, remainder taken from reference TRBV15 and TRBJ1-2, is DAMVIQNPRYQVTQFGKPVTLSCSQTLNHNVMYWYQQKSSQAPKLLFHYYDKDFNNEADTPDNFQSRRPNTSFCFLDIRSPGLGDTAMYLCATSSGMGQHGYTFGSGTRLTVV.

This clonotype has at least ten counts. The CDR3: CASSTGQPGNTIYF. The CDR3 DNA follows: TGTGCCAGCAGCACCGGACAGCCTGGAAACACCATATATTTT. The V gene is TRBV6-1, the J gene TRBJ1-3, with D possibly TRBD1 on 6 matching bases. Trimming pared 6 bases from V and 2 bases from J, leaving 11 bases between. CDR1 and CDR2 from the germline V gene are MNHNS and SASEGT. The CDR3 contains 14 residues.

In this sample, this clonotype turned up many times. This chain links TRBV6-1 with TRBJ1-5; D not resolved. The germline V gene encodes CDR1 MNHNS and CDR2 SASEGT. This CDR3 contains 14 residues. V was trimmed by 2 bases and J by 2 bases, leaving 7 bases between them. The CDR3 sequence: CASSETQGNQPQHF. The CDR3 DNA sequence: TGTGCCAGCAGTGAAACTCAGGGCAATCAGCCCCAGCATTTT.

This clonotype was detected many times. The chain joins TRBV7-2 to TRBJ1-2; D unclear. The CDR3 contains 13 residues. V was cut by 3 bases and J by 6 bases, with 11 bases left in between. Looked up from germline, CDR1 is SGHTA and CDR2 is FQGNSA. DNA for the CDR3: TGTGCCAGCAGCTTTATGGTGAGGAATGGCTACACCTTC. Amino acids: CASSFMVRNGYTF.

This clonotype was counted between two and nine times. This rearrangement joins TRBV2 to TRBJ2-7; 7 nucleotides line up with TRBD2. Trimming took 4 bases from V and 2 from J; bases not matched to a gene: 11. Per the germline V gene, CDR1 is SNHLY and CDR2 is FYNNEI. The CDR3 is made up of 16 amino acids. The chain's CDR3 is CASSVSAGVLTYEQYF. In DNA, the CDR3 is TGTGCCAGCAGTGTCTCGGCGGGGGTTCTTACCTACGAGCAGTACTTC.

This clonotype came up many times. CDR3 in amino acids: CSASSPDIYEQYF. In DNA form, the CDR3 reads TGCAGTGCTAGTAGCCCAGATATCTACGAGCAGTACTTC. This sequence joins TRBV20-1 and TRBJ2-7; no reliable D call. The CDR3 runs to 13 residues. V lost 3 bases, J lost 3 bases, and 12 bases lay in between. The germline gives CDR1 DFQATT, CDR2 SNEGSKA (reference sequence).

The genes are TRBV6-4 and TRBJ1-1, with 10 nucleotides matching TRBD1. With V trimmed by 7 bases and J by 2 bases, 4 bases remained unmatched. This CDR3 spans 14 amino acids. Germline assignment: CDR1 MRHNA and CDR2 SNTAGT. CDR3 nucleotide sequence: TGTGCCAGCAAGACAGGGGGCTTTAACACTGAAGCTTTCTTT. Its protein is CASKTGGFNTEAFF.

The gene calls are TRBV12-3 or TRBV12-4 and TRBJ1-2; TRBD1 agrees at 7 bases. The V gene end was trimmed by 5 bases and the J gene end by 6 bases; junction bases not matched to a gene: 6. The CDR3 sequence is 13 residues long. Written as DNA, the CDR3 is TGTGCCAGCAGTCCCGGGACAGCCGATGGCTACACCTTC. It is translated as CASSPGTADGYTF.

This clonotype has ten or more counts. This chain joins TRBV5-1 and TRBJ2-5, with D uncertain. V was clipped by 0 bases and J by 2 bases, with 8 bases between them. The CDR3 has 14 residues. Looked up from germline, CDR1 is SGHRS and CDR2 is YFSETQ. The CDR3 bases are TGCGCCAGCAGCTTGGTCCCGGATCAAGAGACCCAGTACTTC. Its protein is CASSLVPDQETQYF.

This chain connects TRBV6-1 to TRBJ2-2; either TRBD1 or TRBD2 may fit D (6 bases each). CDR1 and CDR2 from the germline V gene are MNHNS and SASEGT. Trimming took 8 bases from V and 1 from J, leaving 14 bases between them. This CDR3 region has 15 residues. For the CDR3, the DNA is TGTGCCAGCGGGGGGACAACCCTGAACACCGGGGAGCTGTTTTTT. Protein: CASGGTTLNTGELFF.

This clonotype was detected many times. A junction boundary mismatches the germline segment, possibly from a read error. V is TRBV28 and J is TRBJ2-7, with 8 bases aligning to TRBD2. Per germline, CDR1 MDHEN and CDR2 SYDVKM. The CDR3 length is 15 residues. The CDR3 DNA is TGTGCCAGCAGTTTATGGGCTAGCGGGCGTCCACTTTCTGACTTC. This sequence encodes CASSLWASGRPLSDF.

In its sample, this clonotype was seen once. V gene TRBV28 combines with J gene TRBJ1-2; TRBD1 matches at 8 bases. In germline, CDR1 is MDHEN, CDR2 SYDVKM. V was pared by 7 bases and J by 4 bases, with 11 bases of the junction left unmatched. The CDR3 extends over 15 amino acids. The CDR3, as DNA: TGTGCCAGCAACCCCTCGGACAGGGTTGGCTATGGCTACACCTTC. Its protein is CASNPSDRVGYGYTF.

This chain uses TRBV20-1 with TRBJ1-2, with D possibly TRBD1 on 5 matching bases. Trimming took 6 bases from V and 2 from J, leaving 19 bases between them. The CDR3 contains 15 residues. Germline assignment: CDR1 DFQATT and CDR2 SNEGSKA (reference sequence). The CDR3 coding sequence is TGCAGTGCCCAGACCCCGGGACTCACAAACTATGGCTACACCTTC. It specifies CSAQTPGLTNYGYTF.

This clonotype was detected many times. V usage is TRBV5-1 and J usage is TRBJ2-7; D is possibly TRBD1 (6 bases). The CDR3 runs 15 residues. Deletions cut 4 bases from V and 3 bases from J, with 17 bases between. The germline V gene has CDR1 SGHRS and CDR2 YFSETQ. CDR3 region: CASSPRGTLIYEQYF. CDR3 nucleotide sequence: TGCGCCAGCAGCCCGAGGGGGACACTCATCTACGAGCAGTACTTC.

The rearrangement uses TRBV19 and TRBJ1-1; tentatively, D is TRBD1 (5 bases). Trimming shortened V by 3 bases and J by 0 bases, and 11 bases separated the two germline ends. This CDR3 contains 15 residues. Germline CDR1 and CDR2: LNHDA and SQIVND (reference sequence). CDR3 loop: CASSIGQFLNTEAFF. As DNA, the CDR3 is TGTGCCAGTAGTATTGGACAATTCTTGAACACTGAAGCTTTCTTT.

This clonotype turned up a few times. The chain recombines TRBV6-2 or TRBV6-3 with TRBJ1-2, with 10 nucleotides matching TRBD1. This CDR3 comprises 14 residues. Germline V lookup: CDR1 MNHEY, CDR2 SVGEGT. After removal of 2 bases from V and 8 bases from J, the junction contained 5 bases not matched to a gene. In DNA, the CDR3 is TGTGCCAGCAGTTACCCCGGGACAGGGGACGGCTACACCTTC. It specifies CASSYPGTGDGYTF.

This clonotype was seen at least ten times. The chain links TRBV11-2 to TRBJ2-7; 8 bases line up with TRBD1. CDR3 length equals 16 residues. CDR1 and CDR2 (germline): SGHAT, FQNNGV. V trimming: 5 bases; J trimming: 7 bases; junction bases outside the gene matches: 16. The CDR3 region is CASSLLLGQGVGEQYF. The CDR3 DNA follows: TGTGCCAGCAGCCTACTCCTTGGACAGGGAGTGGGAGAGCAGTACTTC.